The 4 T cell receptor beta chains presented below share a single source sample, sequenced in a study of cytomegalovirus exposure and HLA in healthy donors (dated by TCRdb to 2017 to 2019). The library was made by the immunoSEQ multiplex PCR assay. For the multiplex PCR, a mixture combining 60 forward primers for TCR Vbeta segments and 13 reverse primers for TCR Jbeta segments was used. Entries here come from immuneACCESS through TCRdb and include only in-frame sequences with V and J called. Some clones fail to appear in such tables; in the studies checked, an unresolved V gene covers under half of the shortfall, and the cause of the remainder is unknown. This sample comprises 200,000 or so clones, roughly 87% of them detected only once. Of the sample, 0.2% to 0.3% falls within the top ten clones. The sample taken for sequencing was PBMCs. The receptor set was obtained from a girl under three years old in good health and CMV-seronegative.

The chain has TRBV13 and TRBJ2-1; D not certain. This CDR3 is 16 amino acids long. CDR1 PRHDT and CDR2 FYEKMQ come from the germline V gene (reference sequence). With 2 bases removed from V and 0 bases from J, the gap between germline ends came to 11 bases. DNA of the CDR3: TGTGCCAGCAGCTTATTCGAGCGCAGCTCCTACAATGAGCAGTTCTTC. This codes for CASSLFERSSYNEQFF.

Notes on this clone: This sample also contains other DNA sequences that code for the same CDR3. This sequence joins TRBV5-1 and TRBJ1-2; 9 nucleotides agree with TRBD1. The CDR3 sequence is 14 residues long. Germline CDR1 and CDR2: SGHRS and YFSETQ. The trim removed 3 bases at V and 4 bases at J, leaving 4 bases unmatched. The CDR3 is CASSSSTGGYGYTF. The CDR3 nucleotides are TGCGCCAGCAGCTCGTCGACAGGGGGCTATGGCTACACCTTC.

This clone has more than one count but fewer than ten. The chain employs TRBV19 and TRBJ1-4; no clear D. From germline, CDR1 is LNHDA and CDR2 SQIVND (reference sequence). With 1 base removed from V and 5 bases from J, the gap between germline ends came to 8 bases. The CDR3 sequence is 14 residues long. The CDR3: CASSIALGNEKLFF. Written as DNA, the CDR3 is TGTGCCAGTAGTATAGCCCTGGGCAATGAAAAACTGTTTTTT.

The chain has TRBV2 and TRBJ1-2; D not resolved. The CDR3 is made up of 15 amino acids. Germline CDR1 reads SNHLY; CDR2 reads FYNNEI. The V end lost 6 bases, the J end lost 2 bases, and 16 bases lay between the germline ends. The CDR3 bases are TGTGCCAGCAGAAGAGGAGACCTTATCAACTATGGCTACACCTTC. Its protein product is CASRRGDLINYGYTF.